One and the same sample provided the 9 T cell receptor beta chains below, sequenced in a study of CD8 T cells in Susac syndrome. RNA in amounts of 0.5 to 1 ug was reverse transcribed with random hexamers. MiXCR, applied by TCRdb to the immunoSEQ multiplex PCR reads, yields one record per CDR3 protein. The data contain about 110,000 distinct CDR3 sequences, approximately 95% of them singletons. Sequencing was carried out using CD8+ T cells from PBMCs. These receptors all stem from a human donor with Susac syndrome.

V usage is TRBV5-6 and J usage is TRBJ2-5; D unresolved. V was trimmed by 0 bases and J by 0 bases, leaving 3 bases between them. The CDR3 is made up of 13 amino acids. Germline V gives CDR1 SGHDT, CDR2 YYEEEE. CDR3 bases: TGTGCCAGCAGCTTGGAGTACCAAGAGACCCAGTACTTC. Protein sequence: CASSLEYQETQYF.

The genes are TRBV13 and TRBJ2-7; tentative D call: TRBD1 (7 bases). The CDR3 covers 13 residues. Germline values: CDR1 PRHDT, CDR2 FYEKMQ (reference sequence). V shed 5 bases and J shed 4 bases, with 12 bases lying between them. The CDR3 here is CASSQEGQYEQYF. For the CDR3, the DNA is TGTGCCAGCAGCCAGGAGGGACAGTACGAGCAGTACTTC.

This chain uses TRBV7-9 with TRBJ1-2; D is ambiguous. CDR1 is SEHNR and CDR2 is FQNEAQ in the germline V gene (reference sequence). V was clipped by 7 bases and J by 4 bases, with 7 bases between them. This CDR3 is built from 11 residues. The CDR3 DNA sequence: TGTGCCAGCACCCGCAGCTATGGCTACACCTTC. Amino acids: CASTRSYGYTF.

The chain carries TRBV5-6 and TRBJ2-7; 7 bases align to TRBD1. Trimming cost V 0 bases and J 8 bases; bases outside gene matches: 11. Germline V gene lookup returns CDR1 SGHDT and CDR2 YYEEEE. The length of the CDR3 is 15 residues. CDR3 nucleotide sequence: TGTGCCAGCAGCTTGGGAACAGAGGGGGCGAGGAAGCAGTACTTC. Translating it yields CASSLGTEGARKQYF.

In its sample, this clonotype was seen once. The J gene is TRBJ2-2, the V gene TRBV6-5; D possibly corresponds to TRBD1 (5 bases). The CDR3 runs to 15 residues. Deletions cut 2 bases from V and 2 bases from J, with 9 bases between. Germline CDR1 MNHEY, CDR2 SVGAGI. CDR3 in DNA: TGTGCCAGCAGTTACGGGGCAGCAAACACCGGGGAGCTGTTTTTT. It is translated as CASSYGAANTGELFF.

The V and J genes are TRBV7-2 and TRBJ2-1; D unclear. Trimming took 2 bases from V and 5 from J, leaving 7 bases between them. The V gene's germline CDR1 is SGHTA and CDR2 FQGNSA. The CDR3 consists of 13 residues. CDR3 DNA sequence: TGTGCCAGCAGCTTATCTCTTGACAATGAGCAGTTCTTC. The encoded protein is CASSLSLDNEQFF.

This chain links TRBV23-1 with TRBJ1-5; D gene unclear. TRBV23-1 is classed as an ORF, of uncertain function. The CDR3 runs to 15 residues. Trimming pared 4 bases from V and 3 bases from J, leaving 13 bases between. The CDR3 loop reads CASSRFGRHNQPQHF. The CDR3 nucleotides read TGCGCCAGCAGTCGGTTCGGCAGGCACAATCAGCCCCAGCATTTT.

This clonotype was observed once. The chain employs TRBV9 and TRBJ2-5; 10 nucleotides line up with TRBD2. Trimming took 2 bases from V and 3 from J; bases not matched to a gene: 7. Germline V gene data show CDR1 as SGDLS and CDR2 as YYNGEE. CDR3 size: 16 residues. CDR3 amino acids: CASSVLGSGGEETQYF. The CDR3 DNA sequence: TGTGCCAGCAGCGTCCTCGGGAGCGGGGGGGAAGAGACCCAGTACTTC.

V gene TRBV15 combines with J gene TRBJ1-2, with 8 bases matching TRBD1. CDR1 is LNHNV, CDR2 YYDKDF, per germline (reference sequence). Germline trimming cut 5 bases from V and 1 base from J; bases unmatched to any gene: 6. This CDR3 is 15 amino acids long. As DNA, the CDR3 is TGTGCCACCAGCGGAGGGACAGGTCTTAACTATGGCTACACCTTC. It specifies CATSGGTGLNYGYTF.